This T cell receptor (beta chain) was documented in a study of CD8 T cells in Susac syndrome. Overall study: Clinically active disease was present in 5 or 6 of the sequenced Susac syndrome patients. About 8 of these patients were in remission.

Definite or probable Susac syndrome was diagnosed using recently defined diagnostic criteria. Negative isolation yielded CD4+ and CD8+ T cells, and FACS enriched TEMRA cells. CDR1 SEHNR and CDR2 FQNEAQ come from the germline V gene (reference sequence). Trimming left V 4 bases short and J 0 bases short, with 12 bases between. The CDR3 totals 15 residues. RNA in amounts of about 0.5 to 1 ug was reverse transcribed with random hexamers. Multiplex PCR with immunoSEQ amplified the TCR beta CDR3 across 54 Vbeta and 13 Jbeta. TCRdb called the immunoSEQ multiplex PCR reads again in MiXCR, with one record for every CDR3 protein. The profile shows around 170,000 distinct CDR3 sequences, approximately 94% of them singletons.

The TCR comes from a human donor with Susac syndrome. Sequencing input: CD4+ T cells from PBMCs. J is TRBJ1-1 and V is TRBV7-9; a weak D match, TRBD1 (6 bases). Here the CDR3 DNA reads TGTGCCAGCAGCTGGGGGCCCGCTATGAACACTGAAGCTTTCTTT. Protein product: CASSWGPAMNTEAFF.